These T cell receptor beta chains were read from a single sample in a study of beta chain features in type 1 diabetes. Libraries were prepared by immunoSEQ multiplex PCR; TCRdb keeps only in-frame clonotypes and omits some of them. The repertoire consists of some 700,000 clones, with about an eighth occurring once and the leading ten covering less than 0.025%. The sample taken for sequencing was naive CD4+ T cells from blood. The receptors originated from a man younger than 35 with type 1 diabetes. Both conserved end residues are part of each CDR3. Where a row states a size, it is once, few, many or the class of an expanded clone; other rows omit it.

clone size | J gene | V gene | CDR3 protein
few | TRBJ2-1 | TRBV19 | CASSILGQGWGGNEQFF
few | TRBJ2-1 | TRBV25-1 | CASSHFRVGEDNEQFF
- | TRBJ2-6 | TRBV30 | CAWSIGEGGSGANVLTF
few | TRBJ2-3 | TRBV29-1 | CSVGSGANTDTQYF
- | TRBJ1-2 | TRBV12-5 | CASGLEGPVLRTF
- | TRBJ1-2 | TRBV20-1 | CSAQGGYTF
- | TRBJ1-2 | TRBV6-6 | CASRKTGDGYTF
few | TRBJ2-5 | TRBV28 | CASNPPGGHRQETQYF
few | TRBJ1-2 | TRBV25-1 | CASNSGKGYGYTF
- | TRBJ2-2 | TRBV6-6 | CASRLYRDSNTGELFF
- | TRBJ1-6 | TRBV19 | CASSRSNSPLHF
- | TRBJ1-5 | TRBV27 | CASSPTGQGAHQPQHF
few | TRBJ1-2 | TRBV30 | CAWSVDPSNGYTF
few | TRBJ2-7 | TRBV10-3 | CAIAERASGGIYEQYF
few | TRBJ2-2 | TRBV30 | CAWDRDRGELFF
few | TRBJ1-6 | TRBV23-1 | CASTRDRGRRSPLHF
- | TRBJ1-1 | TRBV18 | CASCAGFIQGTEAFF
- | TRBJ1-2 | TRBV5-1 | CASSLNPLSHLNYGYTF
- | TRBJ2-3 | TRBV14 | CASSQLAGLSTDTQYF
- | TRBJ2-7 | TRBV28 | CASSTGQGTYEQYF
few | TRBJ2-5 | TRBV10-3 | CAIRPRQGPSETQYF
- | TRBJ1-4 | TRBV18 | CASSPRSTNEKLFF
- | TRBJ1-1 | TRBV6-6 | CASSPTQGGANTEAFF
- | TRBJ1-5 | TRBV6-6 | CASTAGTGNQPQHF
- | TRBJ1-2 | TRBV19 | CASSTARDGYTF
few | TRBJ2-7 | TRBV15 | CATSQAPDASSYEQYF
few | TRBJ1-2 | TRBV9 | CASSVETGVYGYTF
few | TRBJ1-4 | TRBV28 | CASSVDSREKLFF
few | TRBJ2-7 | TRBV7-9 | CASSSPSTLHTYEQYF
- | TRBJ1-2 | TRBV11-2 | CASSLDLAGDYTF
- | TRBJ1-1 | TRBV5-6 | CASSLAGDAGWSTEAFF
- | TRBJ2-5 | TRBV20-1 | CSARAGETQYF
few | TRBJ2-1 | TRBV28 | CASSLPSGDEQFF
- | TRBJ2-3 | TRBV6-5 | CASSYYDSTDTQYF
few | TRBJ2-6 | TRBV5-1 | CASSSDISGANVLTF